A single sample is the source of the 15 T cell receptor beta chains below, sequenced in a study of CD8 T cells in ankylosing spondylitis (dated by TCRdb to 2016 to 2017). Library preparation was by 5' RACE. Sequencing relied on an Illumina HiSeq 2500. The raw public data were reprocessed by TCRdb itself: fastp quality trimming at Q25, MiXCR clonotype calling, in-frame beta chains only. Every distinct CDR3 protein forms one entry, paired with its most common genes and DNA. Across this sample there are about 7,900 distinct CDR3 sequences, with about 3.8% seen only once. Clones ranked in the top ten supply 8.5% to 12% of the sample. Sequenced input: blood, either unsorted or a sorted T cell fraction (not recorded which). Receptor source: a female donor with ankylosing spondylitis or in good health (not recorded which).

In this sample, this clonotype turned up many times. The CDR3 region is CASSALPWGNQPQHF. The CDR3 coding sequence is TGTGCCAGCAGCGCACTTCCCTGGGGCAATCAGCCCCAGCATTTT. This chain links TRBV9 with TRBJ1-5, with D uncertain. Trimming pared 3 bases from V and 2 bases from J, leaving 12 bases between. The CDR3 loop spans 15 amino acids. Germline V gene lookup returns CDR1 SGDLS and CDR2 YYNGEE. Full variable domain (missing parts from reference TRBV9 and TRBJ1-5): DSGVTQTPKHLITATGQRVTLRCSPRSGDLSVYWYQQSLDQGLQFLIQYYNGEERAKGNILERFSAQQFPDLHSELNLSSLELGDSALYFCASSALPWGNQPQHFGDGTRLSIL.

This clonotype rates as medium-sized (0.01 to 0.1%). The chain joins TRBV9 to TRBJ2-3; 7 bases align to TRBD2. CDR1 SGDLS and CDR2 YYNGEE come from the germline V gene. The CDR3 totals 12 residues. Trimming at V came to 7 bases and at J to 2 bases, leaving 1 base not matched to a gene. CDR3 amino acids: CASRGDTDTQYF. In nucleotides, the CDR3 is TGTGCCAGCCGGGGGGACACAGATACGCAGTATTTT.

This clonotype is medium-sized in the sample. V gene TRBV9 combines with J gene TRBJ2-1, with D uncertain. V lost 2 bases, J lost 8 bases, and 8 bases lay in between. Germline lookup yields CDR1 SGDLS and CDR2 YYNGEE. The CDR3 sequence is 12 residues long. The CDR3 DNA reads as TGTGCCAGCAGCGTTGGACGCGATGAGCAGTTCTTC. It encodes CASSVGRDEQFF.

This clonotype was detected a few times. The chain recombines TRBV9 with TRBJ1-5; D unclear. The CDR3 contains 15 residues. V gave up 4 bases and J gave up 0 bases, with 11 bases separating them. Looked up from germline, CDR1 is SGDLS and CDR2 is YYNGEE. In DNA, the CDR3 is TGTGCCAGCAGCCAAGACGGAGATAGCAATCAGCCCCAGCATTTT. Protein: CASSQDGDSNQPQHF.

By share, this clonotype ranks as medium-sized. This chain joins TRBV9 and TRBJ2-2, with D perhaps TRBD1 (8 bases). V was pared by 3 bases and J by 5 bases, with 14 bases between. CDR3 length: 15 amino acids. Looked up from germline, CDR1 is SGDLS and CDR2 is YYNGEE. This CDR3 is CASSAVQGGTGELFF. CDR3 coding DNA: TGTGCCAGCAGCGCAGTACAGGGGGGGACCGGGGAGCTGTTTTTT.

This clonotype was detected many times. The chain links TRBV9 to TRBJ2-1; D may be TRBD1 or TRBD2 (5 bases each). The CDR3 sequence is 18 residues long. Germline assignment: CDR1 SGDLS and CDR2 YYNGEE. Trimming took 0 bases from V and 1 from J, leaving 17 bases between them. CDR3 in DNA: TGTGCCAGCAGCGTAGCTACCCCCGGGGCGGTTTCCTACAATGAGCAGTTCTTC. Its protein is CASSVATPGAVSYNEQFF.

At least ten counts were recorded for this clonotype. The gene calls are TRBV9 and TRBJ1-5, with D hard to call. The CDR3 sequence is 13 residues long. The V gene's germline CDR1 is SGDLS and CDR2 YYNGEE. V was shortened by 1 base and J by 0 bases, with 2 bases between the two germline ends. The CDR3 loop is CASSVSSNQPQHF. CDR3 bases: TGTGCCAGCAGCGTATCTAGCAATCAGCCCCAGCATTTT.

This clonotype was detected a few times. V usage is TRBV9 and J usage is TRBJ2-7; D could derive from TRBD1 or TRBD2 (7 bases each). The V end was cut by 5 bases, the J end by 6 bases, with 15 bases between. CDR3 size: 13 residues. In germline, CDR1 is SGDLS, CDR2 YYNGEE. CDR3 sequence (DNA): TGTGCCAGCAGTTCAGGGGGGGACTGCGAGCAGTACTTC. Translation gives CASSSGGDCEQYF. Full variable domain (rest looked up from reference TRBV9 and TRBJ2-7): DSGVTQTPKHLITATGQRVTLRCSPRSGDLSVYWYQQSLDQGLQFLIQYYNGEERAKGNILERFSAQQFPDLHSELNLSSLELGDSALYFCASSSGGDCEQYFGPGTRLTVT.

There are many counts of this clonotype. The chain uses TRBV9 and TRBJ1-1, with TRBD1 matching over 7 bases. Germline CDR1 is SGDLS and CDR2 is YYNGEE. The junction had 7 bases not matched to a gene; V was cut back by 3 bases and J by 5 bases. CDR3 size: 14 residues. The CDR3, as DNA: TGTGCCAGCAGCGCCCAACAGGGGCTTACTGAAGCTTTCTTT. Its protein product is CASSAQQGLTEAFF.

This clonotype rates as medium-sized. The chain carries TRBV9 and TRBJ2-7; D may be TRBD2 (6 bases). The V gene's germline CDR1 is SGDLS and CDR2 YYNGEE. CDR3 length: 15 amino acids. Trimming stripped 3 bases from V and 5 bases from J, with 18 bases between. Written as DNA, the CDR3 is TGTGCCAGCAGCGCGACGAGCGGGCGGCCCCACGAGCAGTACTTC. Its protein is CASSATSGRPHEQYF.

In DNA, the CDR3 is TGTGCCAGCGGAGCGGGAATGAACACCGGGGAGCTGTTTTTT. It specifies CASGAGMNTGELFF. J is TRBJ2-2 and V is TRBV9; TRBD2 agrees at 7 bases. J lost 1 base, V lost 7 bases, and 4 bases had no gene match. Germline assignment: CDR1 SGDLS and CDR2 YYNGEE. The CDR3 is 14 amino acids. The full variable domain, completed using reference TRBV9 and TRBJ2-2, is DSGVTQTPKHLITATGQRVTLRCSPRSGDLSVYWYQQSLDQGLQFLIQYYNGEERAKGNILERFSAQQFPDLHSELNLSSLELGDSALYFCASGAGMNTGELFFGEGSRLTVL.

This clonotype was seen ten or more times. The gene calls are TRBV9 and TRBJ2-3, with a possible D match to TRBD2 (6 bases). Germline assignment: CDR1 SGDLS and CDR2 YYNGEE. The germline V and J ends were trimmed by 7 bases and 0 bases, with 9 bases remaining between them. The CDR3 sequence is 13 residues long. The CDR3 DNA reads as TGTGCCAGCGAAGGGAGGAGCACAGATACGCAGTATTTT. It is translated as CASEGRSTDTQYF.

This rearrangement joins TRBV9 to TRBJ2-7; D call uncertain. Trimming removed 4 bases at V and 0 bases at J, with 17 bases between. The CDR3 is 16 residues long. The germline V gene encodes CDR1 SGDLS and CDR2 YYNGEE. CDR3 DNA: TGTGCCAGCAGCCCGCCAGGTCTAGGGCCCTCCTACGAGCAGTACTTC. Residues: CASSPPGLGPSYEQYF. The full variable domain, rest sourced from reference TRBV9 and TRBJ2-7, is DSGVTQTPKHLITATGQRVTLRCSPRSGDLSVYWYQQSLDQGLQFLIQYYNGEERAKGNILERFSAQQFPDLHSELNLSSLELGDSALYFCASSPPGLGPSYEQYFGPGTRLTVT.

This clonotype was counted at least ten times. DNA of the CDR3: TGTGCCAGCAGCGAGTTTGTTAGTTCCTCCGGGGGCTACACCTTC. It specifies CASSEFVSSSGGYTF. The chain carries TRBV9 and TRBJ1-2; D remains unclear. This CDR3 is 15 amino acids long. Trimming removed 3 bases at V and 8 bases at J, with 20 bases between. Germline loops: CDR1 SGDLS, CDR2 YYNGEE.

At least ten counts were recorded for this clonotype. The rearrangement joins TRBV9 to TRBJ2-7, with D possibly being TRBD1 (6 bases). Per the germline V gene, CDR1 is SGDLS and CDR2 is YYNGEE. Trimming took off 3 bases at V and 5 bases at J, with 18 bases between the two ends. The CDR3 consists of 15 residues. The CDR3 reads CASSERGRGMDEQYF. The CDR3 DNA is TGTGCCAGCAGCGAGCGAGGCAGGGGAATGGACGAGCAGTACTTC.